Here is one TCR beta chain with its context. Its cognate antigen is unknown. The source of the sample is a study of blood T cells in healthy people across ages. Using a J-beta primer mix together with a sample-barcoded 5' primer, a second PCR was run for roughly 6 to 11 cycles. Every molecule of cDNA carried a tag from a template-switch adaptor with 12 random nucleotides. TCRdb redid the calling of the 5' RACE reads with MiXCR, one entry per CDR3 protein. Of about 1.4 million distinct CDR3 sequences listed, approximately 59% are singletons. Study-wide points: Not knowing donor CMV status may have confounded expanded clonotype changes. PBMC samples, being unsorted, prevented any conclusive comparison of naive and antigen-experienced cells. When one million T cells were used, diversity estimates were thought to be underestimates.

This CDR3 contains 14 residues. CDR1 and CDR2 (germline): SGHAT, FQNNGV. Trimming took 8 bases from V and 5 from J; bases not matched to a gene: 8. The sequenced sample consisted of blood. V and J are TRBV11-2 and TRBJ2-7; 11 bases align to TRBD2. The sequence was obtained from a man younger than 35 in good health. This CDR3 reads CASAVAGGPDEQYF. The CDR3 DNA reads TGTGCCAGCGCTGTAGCGGGGGGGCCCGACGAGCAGTACTTC.